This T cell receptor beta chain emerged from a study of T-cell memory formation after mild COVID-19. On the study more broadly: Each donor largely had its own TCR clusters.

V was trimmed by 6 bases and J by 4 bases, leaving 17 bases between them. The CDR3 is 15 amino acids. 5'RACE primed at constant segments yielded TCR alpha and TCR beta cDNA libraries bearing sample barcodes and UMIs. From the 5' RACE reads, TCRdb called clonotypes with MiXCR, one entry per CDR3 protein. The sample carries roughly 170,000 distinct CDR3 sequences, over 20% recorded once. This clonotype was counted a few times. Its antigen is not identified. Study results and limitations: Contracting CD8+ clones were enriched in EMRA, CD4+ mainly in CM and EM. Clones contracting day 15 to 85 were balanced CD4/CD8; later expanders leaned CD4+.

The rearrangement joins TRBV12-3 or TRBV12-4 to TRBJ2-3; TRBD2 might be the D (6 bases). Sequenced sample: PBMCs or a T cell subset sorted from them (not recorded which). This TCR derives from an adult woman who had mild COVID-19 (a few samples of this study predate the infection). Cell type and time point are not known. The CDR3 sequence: CASRAGPDSPDTQYF. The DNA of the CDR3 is TGTGCCAGCAGGGCGGGACCAGATAGTCCAGATACGCAGTATTTT.